This is a list of T cell receptor beta chains from one sample in a study of blood T cell repertoires in COVID-19. Sequencing used immunoSEQ multiplex PCR; TCRdb keeps in-frame clones, though not all of them. The sample yields hundreds of thousands of clones, roughly 85% seen once. Material for sequencing was peripheral blood. These receptors originate from a woman in her late teens or twenties with acute or convalescent COVID-19. CDR3s include the opening cysteine and the closing phenylalanine or tryptophan. Fields, in order: D gene, clone size, V gene, J gene, CDR3 DNA, CDR3 protein. The D gene is left open where the match is weak. Not all rows give a size; the values are once, few, many and, for expanded clones, a class.

D gene: .; clone size: few; V gene: TRBV27; J gene: TRBJ2-7; CDR3 DNA: TGTGCCAGCAGTTTCTCCCGAAGGGGGTACGAGCAGTACTTC; CDR3 protein: CASSFSRRGYEQYF
D gene: TRBD1; clone size: .; V gene: TRBV5-8; J gene: TRBJ1-4; CDR3 DNA: TGTGCCAGCAGCTTTATGGAGGGACAGGGCCATGAAAAACTGTTTTTT; CDR3 protein: CASSFMEGQGHEKLFF
D gene: .; clone size: once; V gene: TRBV9; J gene: TRBJ1-2; CDR3 DNA: TGTGCCAGCAGCACGGGGAACTATGGCTACACCTTC; CDR3 protein: CASSTGNYGYTF
D gene: TRBD1; clone size: .; V gene: TRBV5-5; J gene: TRBJ1-3; CDR3 DNA: TGTGCCAGCAGCTTGGCCCTGGAACAGGGGGCGAGTGGAAACACCATATATTTT; CDR3 protein: CASSLALEQGASGNTIYF
D gene: .; clone size: .; V gene: TRBV28; J gene: TRBJ2-7; CDR3 DNA: TGTGCCAGCAGTTTGACAGGGGAGGGGGGCGAGCAGTACTTC; CDR3 protein: CASSLTGEGGEQYF
D gene: .; clone size: .; V gene: TRBV28; J gene: TRBJ2-5; CDR3 DNA: TGTGCCAGCAGTTTTGTCTGGGAGCGGGAGACCCAGTACTTC; CDR3 protein: CASSFVWERETQYF
D gene: TRBD1; clone size: .; V gene: TRBV30; J gene: TRBJ2-5; CDR3 DNA: TGTGCCTGGACGCTAGGGGGCGCCGGGAAAGAGACCCAGTACTTC; CDR3 protein: CAWTLGGAGKETQYF
D gene: .; clone size: .; V gene: TRBV18; J gene: TRBJ1-2; CDR3 DNA: TGTGCCAGCTCACCGTCCGGGGGCTATGGCTACACCTTC; CDR3 protein: CASSPSGGYGYTF
D gene: .; clone size: .; V gene: TRBV12-5; J gene: TRBJ2-6; CDR3 DNA: TGTGCTAGTGGTTTGATGATGACAGGGAGGTCTGGGGCCAACGTCCTGACTTTC; CDR3 protein: CASGLMMTGRSGANVLTF
D gene: .; clone size: .; V gene: TRBV29-1; J gene: TRBJ1-3; CDR3 DNA: TGCAGCGTTGGGAGGGACTCTGGAAACACCATATATTTT; CDR3 protein: CSVGRDSGNTIYF
D gene: .; clone size: .; V gene: TRBV6-5; J gene: TRBJ1-5; CDR3 DNA: TGTGCCAGCAGTACTAACCCCCCTCCGCCCCAGCATTTT; CDR3 protein: CASSTNPPPPQHF
D gene: TRBD2; clone size: .; V gene: TRBV3-1/TRBV3-2; J gene: TRBJ2-1; CDR3 DNA: TGTGCCAGCAGCCAAGGTCCAAGCGGGGGCCCCTACAATGAGCAGTTCTTC; CDR3 protein: CASSQGPSGGPYNEQFF
D gene: TRBD2; clone size: .; V gene: TRBV9; J gene: TRBJ2-7; CDR3 DNA: TGTGCCAGCAGCCCTAGGAGCGGGAGGAGCTCCTACGAGCAGTACTTC; CDR3 protein: CASSPRSGRSSYEQYF
D gene: TRBD1; clone size: .; V gene: TRBV7-9; J gene: TRBJ1-2; CDR3 DNA: TGTGCCAGCAGCTTGAATCAAGGACAGGTTAACTATGGCTACACCTTC; CDR3 protein: CASSLNQGQVNYGYTF
D gene: TRBD1; clone size: .; V gene: TRBV28; J gene: TRBJ2-5; CDR3 DNA: TGTGCCAGCAGTTTGACAGGGCAGCAGGAGACCCAGTACTTC; CDR3 protein: CASSLTGQQETQYF
D gene: .; clone size: .; V gene: TRBV19; J gene: TRBJ1-4; CDR3 DNA: TGTGCCAGTAGTATCCAACCAGTATCCTTTGAAAAACTGTTTTTT; CDR3 protein: CASSIQPVSFEKLFF
D gene: .; clone size: few; V gene: TRBV9; J gene: TRBJ1-3; CDR3 DNA: TGTGCCAGCAGCGTAGAGCCGACTGGAAACACCATATATTTT; CDR3 protein: CASSVEPTGNTIYF